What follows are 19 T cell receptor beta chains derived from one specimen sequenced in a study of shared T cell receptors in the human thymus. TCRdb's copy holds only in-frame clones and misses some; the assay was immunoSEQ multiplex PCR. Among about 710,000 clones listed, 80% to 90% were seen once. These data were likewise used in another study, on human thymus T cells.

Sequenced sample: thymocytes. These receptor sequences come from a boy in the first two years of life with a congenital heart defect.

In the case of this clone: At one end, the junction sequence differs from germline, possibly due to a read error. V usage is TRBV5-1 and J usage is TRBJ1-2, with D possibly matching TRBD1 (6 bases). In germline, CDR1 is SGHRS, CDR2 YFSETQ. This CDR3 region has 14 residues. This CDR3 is CASSLKQGDYGYPF. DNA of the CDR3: TGCGCCAGCAGCTTGAAACAGGGCGATTATGGCTACCCCTTC.

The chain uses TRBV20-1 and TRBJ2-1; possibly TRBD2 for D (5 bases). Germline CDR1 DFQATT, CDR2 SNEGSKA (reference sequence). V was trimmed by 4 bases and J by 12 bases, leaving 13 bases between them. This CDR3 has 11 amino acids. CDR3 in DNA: TGCAGTGCTAAGAGGAGGAGTGGGCAGTTCTTC. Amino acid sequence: CSAKRRSGQFF.

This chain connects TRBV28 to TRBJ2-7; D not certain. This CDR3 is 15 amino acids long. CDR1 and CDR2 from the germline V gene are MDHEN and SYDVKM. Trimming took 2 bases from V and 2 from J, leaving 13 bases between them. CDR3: CASSLAPDSTYEQYF. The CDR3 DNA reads TGTGCCAGCAGTTTAGCTCCTGACTCCACCTACGAGCAGTACTTC.

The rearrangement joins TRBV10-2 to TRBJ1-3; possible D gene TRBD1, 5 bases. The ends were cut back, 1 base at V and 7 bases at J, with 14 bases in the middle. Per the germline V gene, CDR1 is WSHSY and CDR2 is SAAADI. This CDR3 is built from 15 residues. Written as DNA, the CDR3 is TGCGCCAGCAGTGAGTGGTGGTCCAGGGTGAACACCATATATTTT. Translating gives CASSEWWSRVNTIYF.

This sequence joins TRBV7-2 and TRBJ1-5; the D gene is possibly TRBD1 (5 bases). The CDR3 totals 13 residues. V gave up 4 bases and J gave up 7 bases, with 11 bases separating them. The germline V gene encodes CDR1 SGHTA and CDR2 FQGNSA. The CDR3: CASSSDSNQPQHF. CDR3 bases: TGTGCCAGCAGCTCTGACAGTAACCAGCCCCAGCATTTT.

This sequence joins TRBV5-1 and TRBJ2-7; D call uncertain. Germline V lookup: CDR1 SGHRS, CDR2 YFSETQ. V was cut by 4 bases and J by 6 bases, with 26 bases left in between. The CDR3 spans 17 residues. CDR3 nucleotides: TGCGCCAGCAGCCCTAGTGCTGGGTACCCCTCTCCGGCCGAGCAGTACTTC. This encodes CASSPSAGYPSPAEQYF. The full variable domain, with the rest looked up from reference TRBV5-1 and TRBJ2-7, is KAGVTQTPRYLIKTRGQQVTLSCSPISGHRSVSWYQQTPGQGLQFLFEYFSETQRNKGNFPGRFSGRQFSNSRSEMNVSTLELGDSALYLCASSPSAGYPSPAEQYFGPGTRLTVT.

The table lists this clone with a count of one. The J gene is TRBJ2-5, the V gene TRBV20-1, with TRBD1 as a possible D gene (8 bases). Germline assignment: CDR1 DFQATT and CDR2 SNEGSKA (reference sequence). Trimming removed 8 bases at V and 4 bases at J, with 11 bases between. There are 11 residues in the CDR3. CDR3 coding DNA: TGCAGTCACAGGGGGGGAGAGACCCAGTACTTC. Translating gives CSHRGGETQYF.

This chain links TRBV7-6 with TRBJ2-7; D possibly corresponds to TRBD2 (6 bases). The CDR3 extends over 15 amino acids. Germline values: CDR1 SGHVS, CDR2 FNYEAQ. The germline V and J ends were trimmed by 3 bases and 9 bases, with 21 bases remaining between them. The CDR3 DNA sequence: TGTGCCAGCAGCTTTTCCGCGGGGCTAAATGACGCGCAGTACTTC. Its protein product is CASSFSAGLNDAQYF.

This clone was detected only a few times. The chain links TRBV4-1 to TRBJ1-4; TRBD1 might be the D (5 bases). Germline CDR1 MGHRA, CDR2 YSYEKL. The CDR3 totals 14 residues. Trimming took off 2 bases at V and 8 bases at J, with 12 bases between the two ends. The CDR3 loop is CASSQQAQGEKLFF. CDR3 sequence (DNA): TGCGCCAGCAGCCAACAGGCCCAGGGCGAAAAACTGTTTTTT.

This CDR3 reads CASSKDRDSTDTQYF. The CDR3 coding sequence is TGCGCCAGCAGCAAAGACAGGGATAGCACAGATACGCAGTATTTT. This rearrangement joins TRBV5-1 to TRBJ2-3, with TRBD1 identical over 7 bases. In germline, CDR1 is SGHRS, CDR2 YFSETQ. This CDR3 region has 15 residues. After removal of 4 bases from V and 0 bases from J, the junction contained 5 bases not matched to a gene.

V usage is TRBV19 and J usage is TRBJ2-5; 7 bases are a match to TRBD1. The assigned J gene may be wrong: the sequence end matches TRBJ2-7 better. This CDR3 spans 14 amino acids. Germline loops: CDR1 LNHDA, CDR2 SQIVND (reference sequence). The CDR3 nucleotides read TGTGCCAGTAGTATAACAGGGGACCCCTACGAGCAGTACTTC. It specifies CASSITGDPYEQYF.

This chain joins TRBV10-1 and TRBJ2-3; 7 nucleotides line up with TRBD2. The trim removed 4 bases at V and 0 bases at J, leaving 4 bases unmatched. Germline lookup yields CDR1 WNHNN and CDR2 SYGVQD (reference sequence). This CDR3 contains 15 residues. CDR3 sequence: CASSGDYRSTDTQYF. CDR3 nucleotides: TGCGCCAGCAGTGGGGACTACAGAAGCACAGATACGCAGTATTTT.

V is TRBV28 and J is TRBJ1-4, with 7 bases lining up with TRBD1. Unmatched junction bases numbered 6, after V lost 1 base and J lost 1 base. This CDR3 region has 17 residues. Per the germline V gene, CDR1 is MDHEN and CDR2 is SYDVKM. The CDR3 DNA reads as TGTGCCAGCAGTTTATTCCGTAGACAGGGAACTAATGAAAAACTGTTTTTT. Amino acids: CASSLFRRQGTNEKLFF.

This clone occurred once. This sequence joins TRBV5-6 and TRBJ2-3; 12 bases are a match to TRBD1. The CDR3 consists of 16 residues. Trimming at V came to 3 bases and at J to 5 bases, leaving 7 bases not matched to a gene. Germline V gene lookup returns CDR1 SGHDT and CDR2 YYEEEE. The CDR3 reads CASSYRGQGARDTQYF. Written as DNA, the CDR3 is TGTGCCAGCAGCTATAGGGGACAGGGGGCGCGAGATACGCAGTATTTT.

The CDR3 protein is CASSSPGQGSYEQYF. The CDR3 DNA is TGTGCCAGCAGTAGCCCGGGACAGGGGTCCTACGAGCAGTACTTC. The genes are TRBV11-2 and TRBJ2-7; TRBD1 matches at 10 bases. V dropped 6 bases and J dropped 1; count of bases not matched to a gene: 6. Germline CDR1 is SGHAT and CDR2 is FQNNGV. The CDR3 loop spans 15 amino acids.

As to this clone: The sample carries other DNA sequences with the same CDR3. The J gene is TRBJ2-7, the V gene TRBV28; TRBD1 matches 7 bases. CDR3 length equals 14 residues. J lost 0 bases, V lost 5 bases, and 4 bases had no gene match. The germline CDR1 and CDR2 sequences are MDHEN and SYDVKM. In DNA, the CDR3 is TGTGCCAGCAGTCCCCGGGACAGCTCCTACGAGCAGTACTTC. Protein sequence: CASSPRDSSYEQYF.

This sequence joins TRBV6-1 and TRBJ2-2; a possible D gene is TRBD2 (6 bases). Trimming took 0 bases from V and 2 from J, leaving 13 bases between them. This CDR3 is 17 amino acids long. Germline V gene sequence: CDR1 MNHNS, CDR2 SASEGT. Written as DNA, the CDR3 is TGTGCCAGCAGTGAAGCGCAGCTAGCGATTAACACCGGGGAGCTGTTTTTT. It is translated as CASSEAQLAINTGELFF.

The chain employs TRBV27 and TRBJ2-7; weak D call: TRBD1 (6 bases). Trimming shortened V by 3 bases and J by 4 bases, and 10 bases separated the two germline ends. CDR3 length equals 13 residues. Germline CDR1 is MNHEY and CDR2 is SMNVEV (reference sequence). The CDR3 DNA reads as TGTGCCAGCAGTTTTAACAGGGAATACGAGCAGTACTTC. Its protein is CASSFNREYEQYF.

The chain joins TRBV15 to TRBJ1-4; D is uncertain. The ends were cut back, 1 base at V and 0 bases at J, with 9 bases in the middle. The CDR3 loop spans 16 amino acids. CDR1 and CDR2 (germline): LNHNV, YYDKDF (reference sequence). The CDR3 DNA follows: TGTGCCACCAGCAGAGTTAGAGCTGCAACTAATGAAAAACTGTTTTTT. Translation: CATSRVRAATNEKLFF.